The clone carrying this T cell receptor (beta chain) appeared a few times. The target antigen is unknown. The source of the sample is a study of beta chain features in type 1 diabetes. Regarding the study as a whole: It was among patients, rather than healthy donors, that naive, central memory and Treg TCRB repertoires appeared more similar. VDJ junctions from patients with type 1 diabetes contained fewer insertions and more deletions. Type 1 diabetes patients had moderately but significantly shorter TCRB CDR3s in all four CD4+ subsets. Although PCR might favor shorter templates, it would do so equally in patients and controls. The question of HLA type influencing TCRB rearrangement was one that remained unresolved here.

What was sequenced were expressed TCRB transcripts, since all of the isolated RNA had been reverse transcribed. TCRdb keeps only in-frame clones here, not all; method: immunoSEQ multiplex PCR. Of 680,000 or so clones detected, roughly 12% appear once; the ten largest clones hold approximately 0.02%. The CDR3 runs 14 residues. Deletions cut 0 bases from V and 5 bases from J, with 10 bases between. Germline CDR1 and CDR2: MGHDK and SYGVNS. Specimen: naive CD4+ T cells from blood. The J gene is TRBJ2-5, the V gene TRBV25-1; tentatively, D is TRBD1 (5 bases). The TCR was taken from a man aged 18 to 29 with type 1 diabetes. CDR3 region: CASSEYRAGETQYF. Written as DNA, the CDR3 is TGTGCCAGCAGTGAATACAGGGCAGGGGAGACCCAGTACTTC.